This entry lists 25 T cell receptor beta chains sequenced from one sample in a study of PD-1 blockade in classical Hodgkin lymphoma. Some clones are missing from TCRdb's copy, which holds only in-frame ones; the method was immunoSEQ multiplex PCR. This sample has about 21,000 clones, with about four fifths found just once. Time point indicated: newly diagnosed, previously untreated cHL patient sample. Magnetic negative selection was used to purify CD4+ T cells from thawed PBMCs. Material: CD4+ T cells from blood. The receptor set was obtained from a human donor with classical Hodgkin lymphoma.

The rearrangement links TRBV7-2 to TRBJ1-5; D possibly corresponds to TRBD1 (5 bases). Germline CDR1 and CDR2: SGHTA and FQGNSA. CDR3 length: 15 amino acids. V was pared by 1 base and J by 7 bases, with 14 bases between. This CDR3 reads CASSLDRAGTQPQHF. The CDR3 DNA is TGTGCCAGCAGCTTAGACCGGGCAGGGACGCAGCCCCAGCATTTT.

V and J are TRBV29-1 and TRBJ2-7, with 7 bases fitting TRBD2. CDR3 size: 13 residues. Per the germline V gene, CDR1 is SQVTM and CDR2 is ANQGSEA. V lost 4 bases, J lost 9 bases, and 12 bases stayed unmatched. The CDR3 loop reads CSVVGLDPSWQYF. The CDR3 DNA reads TGCAGCGTTGTTGGACTAGACCCGTCGTGGCAGTACTTC.

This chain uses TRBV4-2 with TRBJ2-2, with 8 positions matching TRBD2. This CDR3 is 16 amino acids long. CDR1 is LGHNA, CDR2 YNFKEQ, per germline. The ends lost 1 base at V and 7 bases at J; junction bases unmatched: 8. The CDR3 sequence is CASSQVGREAVGELFF. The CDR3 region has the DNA TGTGCCAGCAGCCAAGTGGGGCGGGAGGCTGTCGGGGAGCTGTTTTTT.

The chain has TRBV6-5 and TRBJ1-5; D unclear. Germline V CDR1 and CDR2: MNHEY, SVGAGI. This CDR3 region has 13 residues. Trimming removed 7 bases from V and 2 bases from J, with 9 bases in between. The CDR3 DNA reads TGTGCCAGCACGGGATCCCGCAATCAGCCCCAGCATTTT. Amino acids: CASTGSRNQPQHF.

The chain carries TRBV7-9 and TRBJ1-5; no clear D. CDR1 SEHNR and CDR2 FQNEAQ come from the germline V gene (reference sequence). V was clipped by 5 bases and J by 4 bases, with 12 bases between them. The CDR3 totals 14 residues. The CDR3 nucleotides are TGTGCCAGCAGCCACAGCGGGGAAAATCAGCCCCAGCATTTT. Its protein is CASSHSGENQPQHF.

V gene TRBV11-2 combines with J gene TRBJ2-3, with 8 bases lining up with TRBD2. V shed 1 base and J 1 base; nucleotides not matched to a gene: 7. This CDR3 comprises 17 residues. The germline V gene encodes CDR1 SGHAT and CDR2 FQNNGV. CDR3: CASSLGSGSGGTDTQYF. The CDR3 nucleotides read TGTGCCAGCAGCTTAGGCAGTGGTAGCGGGGGCACAGATACGCAGTATTTT.

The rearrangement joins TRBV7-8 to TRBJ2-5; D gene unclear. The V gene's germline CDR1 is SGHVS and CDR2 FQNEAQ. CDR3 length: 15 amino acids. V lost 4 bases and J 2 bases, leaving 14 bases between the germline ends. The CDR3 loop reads CASSSVRSRQETQYF. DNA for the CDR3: TGTGCCAGCAGCTCCGTACGGAGTAGGCAAGAGACCCAGTACTTC.

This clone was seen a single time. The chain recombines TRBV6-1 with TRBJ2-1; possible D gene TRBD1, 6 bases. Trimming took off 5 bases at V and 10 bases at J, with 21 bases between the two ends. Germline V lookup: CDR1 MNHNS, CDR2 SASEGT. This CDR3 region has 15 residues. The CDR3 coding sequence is TGTGCCAGCAGTTCTCTTGGGGGCTCCCTGCGGGAGCAGTTCTTC. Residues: CASSSLGGSLREQFF.

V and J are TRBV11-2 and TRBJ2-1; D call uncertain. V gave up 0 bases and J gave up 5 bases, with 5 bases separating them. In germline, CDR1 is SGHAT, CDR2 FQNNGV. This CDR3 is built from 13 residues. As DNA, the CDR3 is TGTGCCAGCAGCTTAGAATACCACAATGAGCAGTTCTTC. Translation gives CASSLEYHNEQFF.

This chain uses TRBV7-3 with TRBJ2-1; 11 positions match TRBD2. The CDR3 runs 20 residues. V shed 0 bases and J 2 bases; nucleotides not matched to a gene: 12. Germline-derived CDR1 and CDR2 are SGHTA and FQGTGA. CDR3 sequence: CASSLTSVAGGPTPYNEQFF. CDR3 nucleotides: TGTGCCAGCAGCTTAACGTCGGTAGCGGGAGGGCCGACGCCCTACAATGAGCAGTTCTTC. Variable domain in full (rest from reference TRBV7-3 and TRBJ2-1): GAGVSQTPSNKVTEKGKYVELRCDPISGHTALYWYRQSLGQGPEFLIYFQGTGAADDSGLPNDRFFAVRPEGSVSTLKIQRTERGDSAVYLCASSLTSVAGGPTPYNEQFFGPGTRLTVL.

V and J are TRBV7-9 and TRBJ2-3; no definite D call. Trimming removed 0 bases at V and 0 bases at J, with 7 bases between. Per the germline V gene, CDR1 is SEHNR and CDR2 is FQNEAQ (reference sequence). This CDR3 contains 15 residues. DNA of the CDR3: TGTGCCAGCAGCTTAGCGGCCGGAAGCACAGATACGCAGTATTTT. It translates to CASSLAAGSTDTQYF. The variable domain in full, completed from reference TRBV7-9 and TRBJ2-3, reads DTGVSQNPRHKITKRGQNVTFRCDPISEHNRLYWYRQTLGQGPEFLTYFQNEAQLEKSRLLSDRFSAERPKGSFSTLEIQRTEQGDSAMYLCASSLAAGSTDTQYFGPGTRLTVL.

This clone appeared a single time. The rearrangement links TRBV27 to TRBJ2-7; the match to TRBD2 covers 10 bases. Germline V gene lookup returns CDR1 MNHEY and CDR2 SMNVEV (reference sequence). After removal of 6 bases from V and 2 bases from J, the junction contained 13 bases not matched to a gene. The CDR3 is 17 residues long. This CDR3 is CASRGPGGLAPTYEQYF. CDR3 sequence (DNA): TGTGCCAGCAGGGGCCCAGGGGGACTAGCGCCTACCTACGAGCAGTACTTC.

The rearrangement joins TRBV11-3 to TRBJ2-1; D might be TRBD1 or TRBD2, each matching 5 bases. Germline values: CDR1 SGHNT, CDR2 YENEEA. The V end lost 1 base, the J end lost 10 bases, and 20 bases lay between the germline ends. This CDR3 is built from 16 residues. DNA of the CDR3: TGTGCCAGCAGCTTAGGAGAGGGGATGGGCCGATCGGAGCAGTTCTTC. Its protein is CASSLGEGMGRSEQFF.

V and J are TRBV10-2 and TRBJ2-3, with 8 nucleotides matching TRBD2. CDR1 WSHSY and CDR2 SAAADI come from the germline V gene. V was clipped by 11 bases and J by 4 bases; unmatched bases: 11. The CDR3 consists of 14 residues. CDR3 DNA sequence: TGCGCCGTATCCCGGGAGGGTGGCCCAGATACGCAGTATTTT. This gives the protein CAVSREGGPDTQYF.

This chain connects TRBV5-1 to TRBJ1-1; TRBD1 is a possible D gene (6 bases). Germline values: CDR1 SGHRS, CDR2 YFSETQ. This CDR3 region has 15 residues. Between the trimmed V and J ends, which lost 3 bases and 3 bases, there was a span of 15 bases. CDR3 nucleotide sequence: TGCGCCAGCAGCTCCAAACTACAGGGCGACACTGAAGCTTTCTTT. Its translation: CASSSKLQGDTEAFF. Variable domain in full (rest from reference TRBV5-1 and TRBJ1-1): KAGVTQTPRYLIKTRGQQVTLSCSPISGHRSVSWYQQTPGQGLQFLFEYFSETQRNKGNFPGRFSGRQFSNSRSEMNVSTLELGDSALYLCASSSKLQGDTEAFFGQGTRLTVV.

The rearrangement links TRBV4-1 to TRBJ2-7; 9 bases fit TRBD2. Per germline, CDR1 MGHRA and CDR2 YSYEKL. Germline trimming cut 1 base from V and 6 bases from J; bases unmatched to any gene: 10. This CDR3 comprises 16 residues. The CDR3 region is CASSQGRGSGRREQYF. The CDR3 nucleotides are TGCGCCAGCAGCCAAGGCCGGGGTAGCGGGAGACGCGAGCAGTACTTC.

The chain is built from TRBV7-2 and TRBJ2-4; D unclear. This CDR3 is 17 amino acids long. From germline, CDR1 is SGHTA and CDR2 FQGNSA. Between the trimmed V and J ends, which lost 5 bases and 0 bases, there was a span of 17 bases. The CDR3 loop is CASSPRAGLGAKNIQYF. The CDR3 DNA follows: TGTGCCAGCAGCCCAAGGGCAGGCCTAGGAGCCAAAAACATTCAGTACTTC.

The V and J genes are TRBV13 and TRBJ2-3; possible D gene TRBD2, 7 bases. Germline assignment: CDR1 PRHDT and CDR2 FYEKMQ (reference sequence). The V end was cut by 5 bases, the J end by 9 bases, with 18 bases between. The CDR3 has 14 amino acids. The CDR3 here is CASSLGGGVETQYF. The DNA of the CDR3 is TGTGCCAGCAGCCTGGGGGGGGGCGTGGAGACGCAGTATTTT.

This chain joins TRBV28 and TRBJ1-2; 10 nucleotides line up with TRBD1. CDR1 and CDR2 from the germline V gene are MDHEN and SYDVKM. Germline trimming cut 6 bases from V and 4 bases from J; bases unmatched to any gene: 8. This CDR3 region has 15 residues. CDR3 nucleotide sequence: TGTGCCAGCAGCTACGGGACAGGGGACACCTATGGCTACACCTTC. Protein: CASSYGTGDTYGYTF.

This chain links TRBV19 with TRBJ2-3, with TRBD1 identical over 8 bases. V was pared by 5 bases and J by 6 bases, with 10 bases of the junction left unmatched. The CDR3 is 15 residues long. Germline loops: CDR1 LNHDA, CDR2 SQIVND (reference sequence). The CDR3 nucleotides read TGTGCCAGTAGTCCGCGGCAGGGGGCATTTGATACGCAGTATTTT. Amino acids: CASSPRQGAFDTQYF.

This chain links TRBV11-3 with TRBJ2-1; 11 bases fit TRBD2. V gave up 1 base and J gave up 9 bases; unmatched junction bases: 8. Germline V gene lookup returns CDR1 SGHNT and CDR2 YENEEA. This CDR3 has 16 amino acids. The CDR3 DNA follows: TGTGCCAGCAGCTTAGGAGGGCTAGCGGGAGGTGGTGAGCAGTTCTTC. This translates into CASSLGGLAGGGEQFF.

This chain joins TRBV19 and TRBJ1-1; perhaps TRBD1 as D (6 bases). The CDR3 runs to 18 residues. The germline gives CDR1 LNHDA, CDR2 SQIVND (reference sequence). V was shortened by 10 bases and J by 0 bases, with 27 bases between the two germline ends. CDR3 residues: CAIYTGGQGSFMNTEAFF. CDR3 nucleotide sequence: TGTGCCATCTATACGGGGGGGCAGGGGTCATTTATGAACACTGAAGCTTTCTTT.

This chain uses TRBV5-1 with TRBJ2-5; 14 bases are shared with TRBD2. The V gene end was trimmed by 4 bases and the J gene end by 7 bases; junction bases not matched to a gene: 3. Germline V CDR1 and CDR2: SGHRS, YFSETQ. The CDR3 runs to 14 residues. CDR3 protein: CASSGGTSGGTQYF. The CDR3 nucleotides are TGCGCCAGCAGCGGTGGGACTAGCGGGGGGACCCAGTACTTC.

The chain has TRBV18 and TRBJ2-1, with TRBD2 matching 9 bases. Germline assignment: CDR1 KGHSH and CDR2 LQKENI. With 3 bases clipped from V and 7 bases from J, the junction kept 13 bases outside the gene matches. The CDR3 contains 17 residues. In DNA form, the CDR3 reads TGTGCCAGCTCACCTACCCTCGCGGGAGGGGGGAGGAATGAGCAGTTCTTC. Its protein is CASSPTLAGGGRNEQFF.

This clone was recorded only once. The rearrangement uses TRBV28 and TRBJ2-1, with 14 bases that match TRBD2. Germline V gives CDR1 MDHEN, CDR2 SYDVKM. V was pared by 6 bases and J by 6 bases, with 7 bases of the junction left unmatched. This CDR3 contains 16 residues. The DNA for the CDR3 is TGTGCCAGCAGAGGGACTAGCGGGAGTAGAGGCAATGAGCAGTTCTTC. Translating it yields CASRGTSGSRGNEQFF.